Sequencing of this T cell receptor (beta chain) was carried out in a study of T cell responses to AZD1222 COVID-19 vaccine. Germline CDR1 and CDR2: SGHNT and YENEEA. The CDR3 covers 15 residues. Trimming took off 5 bases at V and 0 bases at J, with 12 bases between the two ends. In the case of this clone: Its antigen is undetermined.

Method: immunoSEQ multiplex PCR; TCRdb's copy keeps in-frame clones and lacks some. This sample has approximately 170,000 clones, with 80% to 95% found just once. Study outcomes and limitations: It was only a handful of AZD1222 recipients who were seropositive at baseline. Spike-specific TCR breadth and depth rose after two AZD1222 doses. Mapped onto spike, vaccine-associated CD4 TCRs spanned it and were dominant at 160-218 and 743-854.

The receptor's source is an adult in good health. Sequencing used peripheral blood, obtained on day 0 of AZD1222 vaccination. The V and J genes are TRBV11-3 and TRBJ2-3; D may be TRBD1 (7 bases). This CDR3 reads CASSPQGGSTDTQYF. In nucleotides, the CDR3 is TGTGCCAGCAGCCCCCAGGGGGGTAGCACAGATACGCAGTATTTT. The variable domain in full, with the rest retrieved from reference TRBV11-3 and TRBJ2-3, is EAGVVQSPRYKIIEKKQPVAFWCNPISGHNTLYWYLQNLGQGPELLIRYENEEAVDDSQLPKDRFSAERLKGVDSTLKIQPAELGDSAVYLCASSPQGGSTDTQYFGPGTRLTVL.